Listed below are T cell receptor beta chains from one sample, sequenced in a study of CD8 T cells in Susac syndrome. MiXCR, run by TCRdb on the immunoSEQ multiplex PCR reads, gives a single entry per CDR3 protein. This table has under 200,000 distinct CDR3 sequences, 85% to 95% appearing once. Input material: CD4+ T cells from PBMCs. All receptors come from a human donor with Susac syndrome. The CDR3 runs from the conserved cysteine through the conserved F or W.

J: TRBJ2-2; V: TRBV25-1; CDR3: CASSDRAFGTGELFF
J: TRBJ2-3; V: TRBV7-2; CDR3: CASSLVGGVGDTQYF
J: TRBJ2-7; V: TRBV20-1; CDR3: CSADKRLAGGEQYF
J: TRBJ1-2; V: TRBV6-5; CDR3: CASSYSRDSRPNYGYTF
J: TRBJ2-5; V: TRBV20-1; CDR3: CSATPGGQETQYF
J: TRBJ1-2; V: TRBV18; CDR3: CASSSETGARGYTF
J: TRBJ1-5; V: TRBV7-2; CDR3: CASSFLTVNQPQHF
J: TRBJ2-5; V: TRBV12-3/TRBV12-4; CDR3: CASSTSGGGETQYF
J: TRBJ1-1; V: TRBV29-1; CDR3: CSVPGGRDTEAFF
J: TRBJ2-7; V: TRBV2; CDR3: CASRRTSGGSYEQYF
J: TRBJ2-1; V: TRBV2; CDR3: CASSIYGTFPFF
J: TRBJ2-3; V: TRBV7-9; CDR3: CASSLLFGTGTDTQYF
J: TRBJ1-6; V: TRBV12-3/TRBV12-4; CDR3: CASSPSLDGSPLHF
J: TRBJ1-1; V: TRBV20-1; CDR3: CSARADSWSEAFF
J: TRBJ2-4; V: TRBV12-5; CDR3: CASGLTGTAKNIQYF
J: TRBJ2-3; V: TRBV9; CDR3: CASSVTQGGGVADTQYF